The next 2 T cell receptor beta chains were all read from a single sample in a study of T cell responses to AZD1222 COVID-19 vaccine. The table came from immunoSEQ multiplex PCR; TCRdb's copy has only in-frame clones and leaves some out. This sample has some 96,000 clones; around nine tenths occur once, and the top ten carry approximately 15%. Here the sequenced sample was peripheral blood, taken 28 days after the second AZD1222 dose. The receptors here all came from an adult who received the AZD1222 COVID-19 vaccine.

This clone was recorded a few times. The rearrangement links TRBV5-1 to TRBJ1-1, with D maybe TRBD1 (5 bases). This CDR3 is built from 13 residues. CDR1 is SGHRS, CDR2 YFSETQ, per germline. V lost 4 bases and J 6 bases, leaving 13 bases between the germline ends. The CDR3 is CASSRDSMAEAFF. CDR3 DNA: TGCGCCAGCAGCCGGGACTCGATGGCTGAAGCTTTCTTT.

This chain connects TRBV7-2 to TRBJ2-7; TRBD1 is a possible D gene (5 bases). The CDR3 runs 14 residues. Germline loops: CDR1 SGHTA, CDR2 FQGNSA. V lost 2 bases and J 0 bases, leaving 8 bases between the germline ends. This CDR3 reads CASSLWGSSYEQYF. Here the CDR3 DNA reads TGTGCCAGCAGCTTATGGGGCAGCTCCTACGAGCAGTACTTC.